The 20 T cell receptor beta chains below all came from one sample that was sequenced in a study of T cells in Graves' hyperthyroidism and ophthalmopathy. Amplified TCR beta CDR3 regions derived from RNA transcripts. The study used the HTBI primer set for a first-round RT-PCR of the TCR CDR3. A single record per CDR3 protein comes from TCRdb applying MiXCR to the multiplex PCR reads. The sample comprises hundreds of thousands of distinct CDR3 sequences, approximately 14% of which are singletons, and roughly a tenth rests with the top ten. The material sequenced was blood. The source of these receptors is a woman aged 18-29 years with Graves' hyperthyroidism.

This clonotype was observed many times. V gene TRBV9 combines with J gene TRBJ1-1; no reliable D call. In germline, CDR1 is SGDLS, CDR2 YYNGEE. The CDR3 covers 20 residues. V shed 0 bases and J shed 0 bases, with 24 bases lying between them. DNA of the CDR3: TGTGCCAGCAGCGTAGGGCCCACAACCTCCGGGGTGGTAATGAACACTGAAGCTTTCTTT. Its translation is CASSVGPTTSGVVMNTEAFF.

The sample holds many counts of this clonotype. The chain couples TRBV15 to TRBJ2-1; D is undetermined. The V gene lost 1 base and the J gene lost 6 bases, with 7 bases spanning the gap. Germline CDR1 reads LNHNV; CDR2 reads YYDKDF (reference sequence). The CDR3 covers 13 residues. The CDR3, as DNA: TGTGCCACCAGCAGAGGGATAGTCAATGAGCAGTTCTTC. Amino acid sequence: CATSRGIVNEQFF.

This clonotype showed up just a few times. The V gene is TRBV7-3, the J gene TRBJ2-3; 7 bases match TRBD2. This CDR3 is 14 amino acids long. With 4 bases clipped from V and 2 bases from J, the junction kept 3 bases outside the gene matches. Germline lookup yields CDR1 SGHTA and CDR2 FQGTGA. CDR3 DNA: TGTGCCAGCAGCTCGGGGGGAGCCACAGATACGCAGTATTTT. Its protein product is CASSSGGATDTQYF.

This clonotype occurred a few times. The chain is built from TRBV9 and TRBJ2-2, with D unclear. The ends were cut back, 0 bases at V and 1 base at J, with 7 bases in the middle. Germline lookup yields CDR1 SGDLS and CDR2 YYNGEE. This CDR3 is 15 amino acids long. Written as DNA, the CDR3 is TGTGCCAGCAGCGTAGTCTCCGGGAACACCGGGGAGCTGTTTTTT. Translating it yields CASSVVSGNTGELFF.

This clonotype turned up a few times. J is TRBJ1-4 and V is TRBV4-3, with D unresolved. The CDR3 totals 14 residues. Trimming left V 3 bases short and J 5 bases short, with 10 bases between. Germline V gives CDR1 LGHNA, CDR2 YSLEER. In DNA, the CDR3 is TGCGCCAGCAGCCATGCCGGCTGGAATGAAAAACTGTTTTTT. Protein product: CASSHAGWNEKLFF.

This clonotype has a count of ten or more. V is TRBV18 and J is TRBJ2-7; unclear D gene. The germline V and J ends were trimmed by 0 bases and 0 bases, with 6 bases remaining between them. This CDR3 contains 14 residues. The germline V gene encodes CDR1 KGHSH and CDR2 LQKENI. Here the CDR3 DNA reads TGTGCCAGCTCACCACCGAACTACTCCTACGAGCAGTACTTC. Its translation is CASSPPNYSYEQYF.

This clonotype was seen only once. The chain joins TRBV19 to TRBJ2-7, with TRBD2 matching over 7 bases. The V and J ends lost 0 bases and 5 bases, in that order; junction bases with no gene match: 7. Germline V CDR1 and CDR2: LNHDA, SQIVND (reference sequence). The CDR3 is 15 amino acids. CDR3 in amino acids: CASSIESGGRNEQYF. DNA for the CDR3: TGTGCCAGTAGTATAGAGTCGGGGGGACGGAACGAGCAGTACTTC. The whole variable domain, filled in from reference TRBV19 and TRBJ2-7, reads DGGITQSPKYLFRKEGQNVTLSCEQNLNHDAMYWYRQDPGQGLRLIYYSQIVNDFQKGDIAEGYSVSREKKESFPLTVTSAQKNPTAFYLCASSIESGGRNEQYFGPGTRLTVT.

In its sample, this clonotype was seen many times. The chain combines TRBV12-3 or TRBV12-4 with TRBJ2-1; 9 bases match TRBD2. This CDR3 is 16 amino acids long. The trim removed 1 base at V and 7 bases at J, leaving 8 bases unmatched. The CDR3 reads CASSLEGSGRLNEQFF. The DNA for the CDR3 is TGTGCCAGCAGTTTAGAGGGTAGCGGGAGATTGAATGAGCAGTTCTTC.

The J gene is TRBJ1-4, the V gene TRBV4-1; D unclear. V was shortened by 4 bases and J by 0 bases, with 18 bases between the two germline ends. The length of the CDR3 is 18 residues. CDR1 is MGHRA and CDR2 is YSYEKL in the germline V gene. Written as DNA, the CDR3 is TGCGCCAGCAGCCCCCGGAATCTCGCCTATGCAACTAATGAAAAACTGTTTTTT. Translating it yields CASSPRNLAYATNEKLFF.

J is TRBJ2-2 and V is TRBV12-3 or TRBV12-4; either TRBD1 or TRBD2 may fit D (5 bases each). V was clipped by 3 bases and J by 1 base, with 9 bases between them. The CDR3 has 15 amino acids. The CDR3 DNA reads TGTGCCAGCAGTTTGGGGGATTTGAACACCGGGGAGCTGTTTTTT. Translating gives CASSLGDLNTGELFF.

The V call is TRBV27, the J call TRBJ1-1; TRBD1 aligns across 7 bases. Trimming removed 9 bases from V and 1 base from J; junction bases left unmatched: 5. The CDR3 totals 13 residues. Looked up from germline, CDR1 is MNHEY and CDR2 is SMNVEV (reference sequence). CDR3 region: CASQGVTNTEAFF. DNA of the CDR3: TGTGCCAGTCAGGGGGTAACGAACACTGAAGCTTTCTTT.

This clonotype was counted a few times. V is TRBV4-1 and J is TRBJ1-1; D is ambiguous. Germline lookup yields CDR1 MGHRA and CDR2 YSYEKL. V lost 2 bases and J 0 bases, leaving 7 bases between the germline ends. The length of the CDR3 is 14 residues. The CDR3 protein is CASSQRTVNTEAFF. CDR3 sequence (DNA): TGCGCCAGCAGCCAACGTACAGTGAACACTGAAGCTTTCTTT.

This clonotype was seen at least ten times. The rearrangement uses TRBV4-1 and TRBJ2-3; D not certain. Trimming took off 3 bases at V and 5 bases at J, with 12 bases between the two ends. The CDR3 has 14 residues. In germline, CDR1 is MGHRA, CDR2 YSYEKL. CDR3 coding DNA: TGCGCCAGCAGCCAGGGGAATTTGGTAGATACGCAGTATTTT. Translation gives CASSQGNLVDTQYF.

This clonotype was seen repeatedly, ten times or more. V is TRBV7-2 and J is TRBJ2-2, with TRBD1 as a possible D gene (6 bases). The V end lost 4 bases, the J end lost 6 bases, and 12 bases lay between the germline ends. CDR1 and CDR2 from the germline V gene are SGHTA and FQGNSA. The CDR3 is 14 amino acids. This chain's CDR3 is CASSSDSYAGELFF. CDR3 bases: TGTGCCAGCAGCTCGGACAGTTACGCCGGGGAGCTGTTTTTT. Full variable domain (remainder filled in from reference TRBV7-2 and TRBJ2-2): GAGVSQSPSNKVTEKGKDVELRCDPISGHTALYWYRQSLGQGLEFLIYFQGNSAPDKSGLPSDRFSAERTGGSVSTLTIQRTQQEDSAVYLCASSSDSYAGELFFGEGSRLTVL.

This clonotype was found a few times. A much bigger clone sits one base away, suggesting this may be a read error. The chain uses TRBV20-1 and TRBJ2-1, with D perhaps being TRBD1 or TRBD2 (5 bases each). The germline gives CDR1 DFQATT, CDR2 SNEGSKA (reference sequence). This CDR3 has 15 residues. The CDR3 DNA sequence: TGCAGTGCTGCCCCCGGGACGCTTACCTACAATGAGCAGCTCTTC. Its protein product is CSAAPGTLTYNEQLF.

In nucleotides, the CDR3 is TGCAGCGTTAAAGGACAGGGTAGTGAAGCTTTCTTT. It is translated as CSVKGQGSEAFF. The J gene is TRBJ1-1, the V gene TRBV29-1; 8 bases map to TRBD1. V dropped 5 bases and J dropped 7; count of bases not matched to a gene: 6. The germline CDR1 and CDR2 sequences are SQVTM and ANQGSEA. The CDR3 runs 12 residues.

This clonotype has just a few counts. The chain is built from TRBV7-3 and TRBJ1-6, with a possible D match to TRBD1 (5 bases). This CDR3 has 15 residues. V lost 2 bases and J lost 5, with 10 bases in between. Germline V lookup: CDR1 SGHTA, CDR2 FQGTGA. CDR3 protein: CASSLGTLNNSPLHF. The DNA for the CDR3 is TGTGCCAGCAGCTTAGGGACTCTGAATAATTCACCCCTCCACTTT.

This clonotype was seen a few times. The chain links TRBV28 to TRBJ1-2, with a possible D match to TRBD1 (5 bases). The CDR3 consists of 12 residues. V lost 10 bases and J 7 bases, leaving 16 bases between the germline ends. CDR1 is MDHEN, CDR2 SYDVKM, per germline. CDR3 sequence reads: CAISGGIGGYTF. The CDR3 DNA sequence: TGTGCCATCTCCGGGGGTATTGGTGGCTACACCTTC.

This clonotype showed up many times. The chain is built from TRBV7-2 and TRBJ2-3; a weak D match, TRBD2 (6 bases). Trimming cost V 5 bases and J 5 bases, with 11 bases left between them. CDR1 and CDR2 (germline): SGHTA, FQGNSA. The CDR3 consists of 13 residues. The CDR3 DNA sequence: TGTGCCAGCAGCCGCGGGAACCGAGATACGCAGTATTTT. Its protein is CASSRGNRDTQYF. Drawing the rest from reference TRBV7-2 and TRBJ2-3, the complete variable domain is GAGVSQSPSNKVTEKGKDVELRCDPISGHTALYWYRQSLGQGLEFLIYFQGNSAPDKSGLPSDRFSAERTGGSVSTLTIQRTQQEDSAVYLCASSRGNRDTQYFGPGTRLTVL.

This clonotype was picked up a small number of times. The V call is TRBV5-1, the J call TRBJ2-7; no firm D call. The CDR3 spans 13 residues. V gave up 0 bases and J gave up 2 bases, with 6 bases separating them. CDR1 and CDR2 (germline): SGHRS, YFSETQ. The CDR3 here is CASSLVPAYEQYF. The CDR3 bases are TGCGCCAGCAGCTTGGTTCCAGCCTACGAGCAGTACTTC.